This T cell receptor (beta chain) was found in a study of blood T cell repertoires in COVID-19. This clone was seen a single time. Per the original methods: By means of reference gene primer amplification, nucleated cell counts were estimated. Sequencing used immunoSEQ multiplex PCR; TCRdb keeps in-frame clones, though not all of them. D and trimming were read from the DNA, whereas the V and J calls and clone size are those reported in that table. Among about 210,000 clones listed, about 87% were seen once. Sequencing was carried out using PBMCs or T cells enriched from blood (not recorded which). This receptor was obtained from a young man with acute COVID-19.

The CDR3 is CASSAGLRLEDYEQYF. CDR3 nucleotides: TGTGCCAGCAGTGCCGGATTAAGACTTGAAGACTACGAGCAGTACTTC. The rearrangement joins TRBV28 to TRBJ2-7; D not resolved. Trimming removed 5 bases at V and 3 bases at J, with 20 bases between. Germline loops: CDR1 MDHEN, CDR2 SYDVKM. This CDR3 has 16 residues.